This entry is about one TCR beta chain. The sample has other DNA sequences that encode this CDR3 too. This record comes from a study of blood T cell repertoires in COVID-19. Background on the study: Both acute and convalescent COVID-19 samples were obtained from the United States, Italy and Spain. PBMCs, B-cell-depleted T cells, or T cells provided the cDNA or gDNA that made up the material.

The CDR3 runs to 11 residues. Germline CDR1 is MNHEY and CDR2 is SVGAGI. Trimming took 6 bases from V and 4 from J, leaving 7 bases between them. Original analysis: For nucleated cells, counts were estimated from reference gene primer amplification. Generated by immunoSEQ multiplex PCR, the TCRdb table keeps only in-frame clones and is missing some. D and trimming were read from the DNA, whereas the V and J calls and clone size are those reported in that table. The sample lists roughly 100,000 clones, 85% to 90% occurring once. The receptor was isolated from a woman of 80 years or more with acute or convalescent COVID-19. The V call is TRBV6-5, the J call TRBJ2-7; D gene ambiguous. The sequenced material came from peripheral blood. The CDR3 nucleotides are TGTGCCAGCAGCCGTCTATACGAGCAGTACTTC. Translating it yields CASSRLYEQYF.